The subject of this entry is one T cell receptor (beta chain). Its antigen is not identified. Germline loops: CDR1 GTSNPN, CDR2 SVGIG (reference sequence). This CDR3 is 12 amino acids long. V was shortened by 2 bases and J by 10 bases, with 12 bases between the two germline ends. The investigators reverse transcribed all of the isolated RNA, so they sequenced expressed TCRB transcripts. Only in-frame clones appear in the TCRdb table, and some are missing; sequencing was by immunoSEQ multiplex PCR. The table includes roughly 730,000 clones, around 15% detected once. The data were taken from a study of beta chain features in type 1 diabetes. Overall study findings and caveats: Possibly, sequencing cDNA over-represented cells that had high TCR expression levels. Insertions were fewer and deletions more numerous at VDJ junctions in type 1 diabetes patients. Shortening that was moderate but significant affected the TCRB CDR3s of Type 1 diabetes patients in all four CD4+ subsets.

J is TRBJ2-1 and V is TRBV30; TRBD2 is a possible D gene (6 bases). Sequencing used naive CD4+ T cells from blood. This TCR was sampled from a man aged 18 to 29 with type 1 diabetes. CDR3 amino acids: CAWSFSGLEQFF. The CDR3 region has the DNA TGTGCCTGGAGTTTTAGCGGTTTGGAGCAGTTCTTC.